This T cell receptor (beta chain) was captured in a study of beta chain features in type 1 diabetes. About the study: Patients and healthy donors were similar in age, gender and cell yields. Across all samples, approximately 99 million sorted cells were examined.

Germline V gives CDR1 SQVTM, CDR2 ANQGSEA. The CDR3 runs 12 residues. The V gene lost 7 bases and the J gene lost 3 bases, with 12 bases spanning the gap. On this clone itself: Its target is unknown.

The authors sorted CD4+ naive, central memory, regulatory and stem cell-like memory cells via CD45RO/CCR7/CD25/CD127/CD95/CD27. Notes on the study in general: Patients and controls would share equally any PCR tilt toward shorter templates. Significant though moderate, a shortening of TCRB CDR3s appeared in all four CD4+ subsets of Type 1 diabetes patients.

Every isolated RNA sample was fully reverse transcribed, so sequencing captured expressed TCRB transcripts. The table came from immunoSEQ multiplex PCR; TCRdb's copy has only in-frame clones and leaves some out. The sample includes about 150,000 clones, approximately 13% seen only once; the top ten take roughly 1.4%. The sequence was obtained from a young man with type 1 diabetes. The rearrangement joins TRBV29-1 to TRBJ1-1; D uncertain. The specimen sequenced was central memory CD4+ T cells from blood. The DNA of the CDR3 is TGCAGCGGGGGTGGAGTATACACTGAAGCTTTCTTT. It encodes CSGGGVYTEAFF.